The rows below give T cell receptor beta chains drawn from one sample of a study of T cell responses to AZD1222 COVID-19 vaccine. Using immunoSEQ multiplex PCR, the repertoire was profiled, and TCRdb retains in-frame clones only, with some absent. Here the sample spans roughly 150,000 clones, 87% being singletons. Sequenced material: peripheral blood, taken 28 days after the second AZD1222 dose. These receptors were obtained from an adult who received the AZD1222 COVID-19 vaccine. Both conserved end residues are part of each CDR3. A D gene is named only where the DNA matches it firmly. A row's size may be missing; if present it is once, few, many or a size class.

d_call	v_call	clone_size	j_call	cdr3_nt	cdr3_aa
-	TRBV12-3/TRBV12-4	few	TRBJ1-6	TGTGCCAGCAGCCGATTACTTTCACCCCTCCACTTT	CASSRLLSPLHF
-	TRBV29-1	-	TRBJ2-5	TGCAGCGTGGACCTATACCAAGAGACCCAGTACTTC	CSVDLYQETQYF
-	TRBV4-1	-	TRBJ1-4	TGCGCCAGCAGCCAAGAGGGCTTAGGGGAGGACAAACTGTTTTTT	CASSQEGLGEDKLFF
TRBD1	TRBV5-4	-	TRBJ2-1	TGTGCCAGCAGCCAAAAAAGGGACAGGGCCCAGTATAATGAGCAGTTCTTC	CASSQKRDRAQYNEQFF
-	TRBV7-9	-	TRBJ1-1	TGTGCCAGCAGCTTAGGGCAACCTGATACTGAAGCTTTCTTT	CASSLGQPDTEAFF
-	TRBV4-3	-	TRBJ2-1	TGCGCCAGCAGTCAGGGCCTTAATGAGCAGTTCTTC	CASSQGLNEQFF
TRBD2	TRBV3-1/TRBV3-2	-	TRBJ2-1	TGTGCCAGCAGCCAAGATGTAACTAGCGGGGGCCGGGAGTTCTTC	CASSQDVTSGGREFF
-	TRBV19	-	TRBJ1-2	TGTGCCAGCGGCTGGGAGAACTATGGCTACACCTTC	CASGWENYGYTF
TRBD1	TRBV6-2/TRBV6-3	-	TRBJ2-1	TGTGCCAGCAGCCCTACCGACGCTGCGACAGGGCCTTATATCGATGAGCAGTTCTTC	CASSPTDAATGPYIDEQFF
-	TRBV5-1	-	TRBJ2-5	TGCGCCAGCAGCTTGTCCTTCAGGGTAGAGGAGACCCAGTACTTC	CASSLSFRVEETQYF
TRBD1	TRBV4-2	-	TRBJ2-1	TGTGCCAGCAGCCCCGAGGGGCGGGACAGGTATGATGAGCAGTTCTTC	CASSPEGRDRYDEQFF
TRBD2	TRBV7-9	-	TRBJ2-1	TGTGCCAGCAGCTTACCGGGACTAGCGGGGCTCGATGAGCAGTTCTTC	CASSLPGLAGLDEQFF
TRBD1	TRBV19	once	TRBJ2-7	TGTGCCAGTAGTAGCTCGGGACAGGGCTACGAGCAGTACTTC	CASSSSGQGYEQYF
-	TRBV6-6	-	TRBJ1-6	TGTGCCAGCAGTTACTCGTTGGAGGCCTCACCCCTCCACTTT	CASSYSLEASPLHF